What follows are 14 T cell receptor beta chains derived from one specimen sequenced in a study of CD4 T cells in relation to SARS-CoV-2 and coronaviruses. Their target antigens are unknown. Produced via immunoSEQ multiplex PCR; TCRdb's table is partial and in-frame only. Here the sample spans more than 35,000 clones, around four fifths being singletons. The specimen sequenced was memory CD4+ T cells from PBMCs, cultured in vitro. These receptor sequences come from an adult with COVID-19.

This CDR3 reads CASSFPNEKLFF. The CDR3 region has the DNA TGTGCCAGCAGTTTCCCAAATGAAAAACTGTTTTTT. The chain carries TRBV28 and TRBJ1-4; no clear D. This CDR3 comprises 12 residues. The germline V gene encodes CDR1 MDHEN and CDR2 SYDVKM. Trimming took off 3 bases at V and 5 bases at J, with 4 bases between the two ends.

The chain is built from TRBV4-1 and TRBJ2-1, with 10 bases aligning to TRBD2. The CDR3 loop spans 15 amino acids. Looked up from germline, CDR1 is MGHRA and CDR2 is YSYEKL. With V trimmed by 4 bases and J by 7 bases, 7 bases remained unmatched. CDR3 DNA: TGCGCCAGCAGCCGCCTAGCGGGAGACCCAAATGAGCAGTTCTTC. Encoded protein: CASSRLAGDPNEQFF.

The rearrangement joins TRBV9 to TRBJ2-1, with TRBD2 matching 10 bases. The CDR3 length is 14 residues. Germline CDR1 is SGDLS and CDR2 is YYNGEE. Trimming removed 1 base from V and 7 bases from J; junction bases left unmatched: 2. The CDR3 DNA follows: TGTGCCAGCAGCGTACTAGCGGGAGCAAATGAGCAGTTCTTC. As protein: CASSVLAGANEQFF.

The J gene is TRBJ2-6, the V gene TRBV19, with D unresolved. CDR3 length equals 15 residues. V lost 1 base to trimming and J lost 0 bases, with 4 bases between them. Germline-derived CDR1 and CDR2 are LNHDA and SQIVND (reference sequence). The CDR3 reads CASSIGVSGANVLTF. DNA for the CDR3: TGTGCCAGTAGTATAGGAGTCTCTGGGGCCAACGTCCTGACTTTC.

The DNA for the CDR3 is TGCAGCGTTGGCAGGGTGTCGGGCACTGAAGCTTTCTTT. It encodes CSVGRVSGTEAFF. V and J are TRBV29-1 and TRBJ1-1, with D possibly matching TRBD1 (5 bases). Germline V gene data show CDR1 as SQVTM and CDR2 as ANQGSEA. The CDR3 is 13 residues long. Trimming removed 4 bases at V and 4 bases at J, with 13 bases between.

This chain connects TRBV5-4 to TRBJ2-7, with D hard to call. V was cut by 0 bases and J by 3 bases, with 7 bases left in between. The CDR3 spans 13 residues. The V gene's germline CDR1 is SGHNT and CDR2 YYREEE (reference sequence). CDR3 sequence reads: CASSLVPGYEQYF. DNA of the CDR3: TGTGCCAGCAGCTTGGTTCCAGGCTACGAGCAGTACTTC.

This chain joins TRBV5-1 and TRBJ2-7; 9 nucleotides match TRBD2. The germline V gene encodes CDR1 SGHRS and CDR2 YFSETQ. This CDR3 is built from 16 residues. V shed 2 bases and J 4 bases; nucleotides not matched to a gene: 10. The CDR3 nucleotides read TGCGCCAGCAGCTTAACCGGGACTAGCTCAGTATACGAGCAGTACTTC. Its protein product is CASSLTGTSSVYEQYF.

CDR3 sequence (DNA): TGTGCCAGCAGCTTAATGTCAGGGGTGACGGGCGAGCAGTTCTTC. This sequence encodes CASSLMSGVTGEQFF. The V call is TRBV7-9, the J call TRBJ2-1; maybe TRBD1 (6 bases). The germline CDR1 and CDR2 sequences are SEHNR and FQNEAQ (reference sequence). V lost 2 bases and J lost 10, with 18 bases in between. This CDR3 spans 15 amino acids.

CDR3 residues: CASSPQGNSNTEAFF. CDR3 DNA sequence: TGTGCCAGCAGCCCTCAAGGAAACAGTAACACTGAAGCTTTCTTT. The rearrangement uses TRBV3-1 (or the pseudogene TRBV3-2) and TRBJ1-1, with D hard to call. Trimming shortened V by 4 bases and J by 2 bases, and 14 bases separated the two germline ends. The CDR3 spans 15 residues. Germline CDR1 is LGHDT and CDR2 is YNNKEL (reference sequence).

The chain links TRBV11-1 to TRBJ2-3; tentatively, D is TRBD1 (6 bases). The CDR3 covers 15 residues. The V end lost 5 bases, the J end lost 1 base, and 13 bases lay between the germline ends. The germline CDR1 and CDR2 sequences are SGHAT and FQDESV (reference sequence). The CDR3 DNA reads TGTGCCAGCAGCGCCGGACAGCGACGCACAGATACGCAGTATTTT. Its translation: CASSAGQRRTDTQYF.

CDR3 sequence reads: CASSLPRDGGGQPQHF. The CDR3 DNA follows: TGTGCCAGCAGTTTACCCAGGGACGGTGGGGGGCAGCCCCAGCATTTT. The chain recombines TRBV28 with TRBJ1-5, with D possibly matching TRBD1 (5 bases). This CDR3 has 16 residues. Germline CDR1 MDHEN, CDR2 SYDVKM. The V and J ends lost 2 bases and 7 bases respectively, with 18 bases between them.

V usage is TRBV27 and J usage is TRBJ2-7; D is unresolved. With 5 bases removed from V and 1 base from J, the gap between germline ends came to 15 bases. CDR1 and CDR2 (germline): MNHEY, SMNVEV (reference sequence). This CDR3 is built from 15 residues. This CDR3 reads CASSTLYSSSYEQYF. For the CDR3, the DNA is TGTGCCAGCAGTACCCTGTACAGTTCATCCTACGAGCAGTACTTC.

The CDR3 loop reads CASISGLGTANTGELFF. The CDR3 nucleotides read TGTGCCAGTATTAGTGGCCTCGGGACCGCGAACACCGGGGAGCTGTTTTTT. The chain links TRBV19 to TRBJ2-2, with D tentatively TRBD1 or TRBD2 (5 bases each). Trimming removed 7 bases from V and 0 bases from J, with 18 bases in between. The CDR3 spans 17 residues. Germline loops: CDR1 LNHDA, CDR2 SQIVND (reference sequence).

The V gene is TRBV4-2, the J gene TRBJ2-7; 9 bases align to TRBD1. Trimming removed 4 bases from V and 5 bases from J; junction bases left unmatched: 3. The CDR3 sequence is 13 residues long. Germline CDR1 reads LGHNA; CDR2 reads YNFKEQ. The CDR3 region is CASSPRTGDEQYF. CDR3 sequence (DNA): TGTGCCAGCAGCCCGAGGACAGGGGACGAGCAGTACTTC.